The rows below give T cell receptor beta chains drawn from one sample of a study of blood T cell repertoires in COVID-19. Profiled with immunoSEQ multiplex PCR; TCRdb holds only in-frame clones, not every one. Seen here are roughly 350,000 clones, 88% observed once, and the top ten hold under 4.5%. Sequencing used peripheral blood. The origin of the receptors is a woman aged 45-59 years with active or convalescent COVID-19. The CDR3 runs from the conserved cysteine through the conserved F or W. D genes are given only for firm matches. Clone sizes are given selectively: once, few, many, or a class where the clone is expanded.

V gene: TRBV12-3/TRBV12-4; D gene: NA; clone size: once; J gene: TRBJ1-2; CDR3 protein: CASSPGIYGYTF; CDR3 DNA: TGTGCCAGCAGCCCAGGGATCTATGGCTACACCTTC
V gene: TRBV6-5; D gene: NA; clone size: NA; J gene: TRBJ1-2; CDR3 protein: CASRTGSNYGYTF; CDR3 DNA: TGTGCCAGCAGGACAGGATCTAACTATGGCTACACCTTC
V gene: TRBV5-1; D gene: NA; clone size: NA; J gene: TRBJ2-2; CDR3 protein: CASIQGSTGELFF; CDR3 DNA: TGCGCCAGCATCCAGGGGAGCACCGGGGAGCTGTTTTTT
V gene: TRBV19; D gene: NA; clone size: once; J gene: TRBJ2-1; CDR3 protein: CASSIDRGSYNEQFF; CDR3 DNA: TGTGCCAGTAGTATAGATCGGGGGTCCTACAATGAGCAGTTCTTC
V gene: TRBV10-3; D gene: NA; clone size: many; J gene: TRBJ1-1; CDR3 protein: CAISESSPEAFF; CDR3 DNA: TGTGCCATCAGTGAGTCGAGCCCTGAAGCTTTCTTT
V gene: TRBV10-2; D gene: TRBD1; clone size: once; J gene: TRBJ2-3; CDR3 protein: CASRGGQGSDTQYF; CDR3 DNA: TGCGCCAGCAGGGGCGGACAGGGGTCAGATACGCAGTATTTT
V gene: TRBV7-3; D gene: NA; clone size: NA; J gene: TRBJ1-2; CDR3 protein: CASSLKTPSGGAPDYGYTF; CDR3 DNA: TGTGCCAGCAGCTTAAAAACACCATCGGGAGGGGCGCCGGACTATGGCTACACCTTC
V gene: TRBV7-9; D gene: TRBD2; clone size: NA; J gene: TRBJ2-5; CDR3 protein: CASSLQGGAKETQYF; CDR3 DNA: TGTGCCAGCAGCTTGCAGGGAGGGGCGAAAGAGACCCAGTACTTC
V gene: TRBV27; D gene: NA; clone size: NA; J gene: TRBJ2-1; CDR3 protein: CASSYQGPGNEQFF; CDR3 DNA: TGTGCCAGCAGTTACCAGGGGCCAGGCAATGAGCAGTTCTTC
V gene: TRBV7-6; D gene: TRBD1; clone size: once; J gene: TRBJ1-1; CDR3 protein: CASSLGDREAFF; CDR3 DNA: TGTGCCAGCAGCTTAGGGGACAGGGAAGCTTTCTTT
V gene: TRBV5-1; D gene: TRBD1; clone size: NA; J gene: TRBJ1-2; CDR3 protein: CASSDRGYGYTF; CDR3 DNA: TGCGCCAGCAGCGACAGGGGCTATGGCTACACCTTC
V gene: TRBV12-3/TRBV12-4; D gene: NA; clone size: NA; J gene: TRBJ2-7; CDR3 protein: CASSSMTGEQYF; CDR3 DNA: TGTGCCAGCAGTTCTATGACGGGTGAGCAGTACTTC
V gene: TRBV5-1; D gene: NA; clone size: NA; J gene: TRBJ1-2; CDR3 protein: CASSLRGGGYTF; CDR3 DNA: TGCGCCAGCAGCTTACGGGGAGGAGGCTACACCTTC
V gene: TRBV4-2; D gene: TRBD1; clone size: NA; J gene: TRBJ1-5; CDR3 protein: CASSQGETGPYSNQPQHF; CDR3 DNA: TGTGCCAGCAGCCAAGGAGAGACAGGGCCCTATAGCAATCAGCCCCAGCATTTT
V gene: TRBV6-6; D gene: NA; clone size: once; J gene: TRBJ1-3; CDR3 protein: CASSTGTTGNTIYF; CDR3 DNA: TGTGCCAGCAGTACCGGGACAACTGGAAACACCATATATTTT
V gene: TRBV30; D gene: TRBD2; clone size: NA; J gene: TRBJ2-1; CDR3 protein: CAWSPGTSGGNEQFF; CDR3 DNA: TGTGCCTGGAGTCCCGGGACTAGCGGGGGGAATGAGCAGTTCTTC
V gene: TRBV19; D gene: TRBD1; clone size: NA; J gene: TRBJ1-4; CDR3 protein: CASSTTGPGEKLFF; CDR3 DNA: TGTGCCAGTAGTACGACAGGGCCGGGGGAAAAACTGTTTTTT